These 28 T cell receptor beta chains share one sample of origin, sequenced in a study of OX40 agonist ivuxolimab in advanced cancers. To prepare the library, the immunoSEQ multiplex PCR assay was applied. As stored in TCRdb, this immuneACCESS dataset retains in-frame rearrangements with V and J assigned. A fraction of the clones does not appear; measured against another copy, unresolved V genes explain less than half of the discrepancy, and the remainder lacks a known reason. Recorded for this sample are roughly 60,000 clones; less than 90% of them occurred a single time. The ten largest make up about 4.5% of the sample. Sequencing used CD4+ or CD8+ T cells sorted from blood, obtained in a trial of the OX40 agonist ivuxolimab. The source of these receptors is an adult with an advanced solid tumor such as melanoma, head and neck, liver or kidney cancer.

This rearrangement joins TRBV18 to TRBJ2-7; possible D gene TRBD1, 5 bases. The CDR3 is made up of 15 amino acids. The germline V and J ends were trimmed by 3 bases and 9 bases, with 21 bases remaining between them. Germline assignment: CDR1 KGHSH and CDR2 LQKENI. Here the CDR3 reads CASSPQGESGLGQYF. The CDR3 coding sequence is TGTGCCAGCTCACCTCAAGGGGAATCAGGGTTGGGGCAGTACTTC.

V usage is TRBV10-3 and J usage is TRBJ1-1; D might be TRBD1 (5 bases). The germline V gene encodes CDR1 ENHRY and CDR2 SYGVKD. CDR3 length: 14 residues. V gave up 6 bases and J gave up 4 bases, with 15 bases separating them. CDR3 DNA sequence: TGTGCCATCAGGGAGAACGGGCAGGGCACTGAAGCTTTCTTT. It translates to CAIRENGQGTEAFF.

The chain employs TRBV6-1 and TRBJ2-5; no reliable D call. Germline V gene sequence: CDR1 MNHNS, CDR2 SASEGT. The CDR3 loop spans 13 amino acids. V was pared by 2 bases and J by 2 bases, with 6 bases between. In nucleotides, the CDR3 is TGTGCCAGCAGTGAATCGGGTCAAGAGACCCAGTACTTC. Translating gives CASSESGQETQYF.

This clone was seen a few times. The V gene is TRBV6-4, the J gene TRBJ1-5; possibly TRBD1 for D (5 bases). Germline CDR1 is MRHNA and CDR2 is SNTAGT. This CDR3 is built from 13 residues. The V end lost 6 bases, the J end lost 6 bases, and 12 bases lay between the germline ends. DNA for the CDR3: TGTGCCAGCAGCAACCAGGGCGGTCAGCCCCAGCATTTT. Translating it yields CASSNQGGQPQHF.

The chain recombines TRBV2 with TRBJ2-7; 7 bases are shared with TRBD1. Germline V gives CDR1 SNHLY, CDR2 FYNNEI. Trimming at V came to 6 bases and at J to 7 bases, leaving 12 bases not matched to a gene. CDR3 length equals 14 residues. CDR3 in amino acids: CASRGGQVVGEQYF. The CDR3 region has the DNA TGTGCCAGCAGGGGTGGACAGGTGGTTGGGGAGCAGTACTTC.

V gene TRBV29-1 combines with J gene TRBJ2-1, with 10 nucleotides matching TRBD1. The CDR3 loop spans 13 amino acids. The J segment lost 8 bases and the V segment lost 3 bases, leaving 4 bases of the junction unmatched. Germline CDR1 reads SQVTM; CDR2 reads ANQGSEA. Written as DNA, the CDR3 is TGCAGCGTTGACCCGGGACAGGGGTATGAGCAGTTCTTC. Protein product: CSVDPGQGYEQFF.

This sequence joins TRBV28 and TRBJ1-2, with D unclear. Trimming left V 0 bases short and J 2 bases short, with 4 bases between. This CDR3 spans 13 amino acids. Germline V gives CDR1 MDHEN, CDR2 SYDVKM. The CDR3 DNA reads TGTGCCAGCAGTTTATGGGACAACTATGGCTACACCTTC. Protein sequence: CASSLWDNYGYTF.

This chain joins TRBV6-4 and TRBJ2-3, with 8 nucleotides matching TRBD1. Germline V gene sequence: CDR1 MRHNA, CDR2 SNTAGT. CDR3 length equals 16 residues. Trimming cost V 5 bases and J 1 base; bases outside gene matches: 8. The CDR3 here is CASSIQQGAGTDTQYF. CDR3 DNA: TGTGCCAGCAGTATTCAGCAGGGGGCCGGCACAGATACGCAGTATTTT.

This clone was seen only a few times. The chain joins TRBV19 to TRBJ2-1; 11 bases agree with TRBD2. CDR1 and CDR2 (germline): LNHDA, SQIVND (reference sequence). Trimming removed 3 bases from V and 5 bases from J; junction bases left unmatched: 3. The CDR3 runs to 15 residues. CDR3 residues: CASSMTSGEHNEQFF. In DNA form, the CDR3 reads TGTGCCAGTAGTATGACTAGCGGGGAGCACAATGAGCAGTTCTTC.

This clone occurred once. The gene calls are TRBV7-3 and TRBJ2-3; D unresolved. Trimming took 4 bases from V and 6 from J, leaving 11 bases between them. Per the germline V gene, CDR1 is SGHTA and CDR2 is FQGTGA. This CDR3 has 13 amino acids. As DNA, the CDR3 is TGTGCCAGCAGCTCTTCCTGGGCCGATACGCAGTATTTT. It encodes CASSSSWADTQYF.

This clone was seen only once. The chain combines TRBV2 with TRBJ1-5; 11 bases are a match to TRBD1. CDR3 length: 16 amino acids. The V gene's germline CDR1 is SNHLY and CDR2 FYNNEI. The V and J ends lost 6 bases and 3 bases, in that order; junction bases with no gene match: 7. CDR3 protein: CASRVKGQGDNQPQHF. CDR3 nucleotides: TGTGCCAGCAGGGTAAAGGGACAGGGGGACAATCAGCCCCAGCATTTT.

Only a few counts were recorded for this clone. V and J are TRBV7-9 and TRBJ1-2, with D hard to call. The V end was cut by 5 bases, the J end by 5 bases, with 9 bases between. CDR3 length equals 12 residues. Germline-derived CDR1 and CDR2 are SEHNR and FQNEAQ (reference sequence). CDR3 residues: CASSRQEYGYTF. The CDR3 DNA follows: TGTGCCAGCAGCCGACAAGAGTATGGCTACACCTTC.

The chain employs TRBV11-2 and TRBJ2-1, with 14 positions matching TRBD2. Losses at the gene ends were 5 bases for V and 10 bases for J; bases not matched to a gene: 10. This CDR3 region has 16 residues. Looked up from germline, CDR1 is SGHAT and CDR2 is FQNNGV. CDR3 nucleotides: TGTGCCAGCAGCGGACCGGGACTAGCGGGAGTTCAGGAGCAGTTCTTC. As protein: CASSGPGLAGVQEQFF.

The chain carries TRBV5-8 and TRBJ2-5; TRBD1 matches 8 bases. The length of the CDR3 is 16 residues. Germline CDR1 SGHTS, CDR2 YDEGEE. V lost 4 bases to trimming and J lost 5 bases; unmatched junction nucleotides: 13. The CDR3 coding sequence is TGTGCCAGCAGCGAAACAGGGGGACTTGGCCGGGAGACCCAGTACTTC. As protein: CASSETGGLGRETQYF.

The count of this clone is one. The chain joins TRBV7-9 to TRBJ2-1, with D perhaps TRBD1 (5 bases). The CDR3 sequence is 15 residues long. Per the germline V gene, CDR1 is SEHNR and CDR2 is FQNEAQ (reference sequence). Trimming took 3 bases from V and 7 from J, leaving 16 bases between them. CDR3 in DNA: TGTGCCAGCAGCTTGGCAGGGCCAGGCGAGAATGAGCAGTTCTTC. Encoded protein: CASSLAGPGENEQFF.

The rearrangement joins TRBV29-1 to TRBJ2-1; D is possibly TRBD1 (6 bases). Trimming shortened V by 3 bases and J by 4 bases, and 7 bases separated the two germline ends. Germline-derived CDR1 and CDR2 are SQVTM and ANQGSEA. The CDR3 runs to 12 residues. CDR3 sequence (DNA): TGCAGCGTTGACCAGGGGTACAATGAGCAGTTCTTC. Translated, it gives CSVDQGYNEQFF.

The chain combines TRBV7-2 with TRBJ1-4; D unclear. The germline V and J ends were trimmed by 5 bases and 8 bases, with 21 bases remaining between them. Germline V gene lookup returns CDR1 SGHTA and CDR2 FQGNSA. The CDR3 has 16 residues. This chain's CDR3 is CASSLNPSLGSEKLFF. The CDR3 DNA is TGTGCCAGCAGCCTAAACCCCAGCTTAGGGAGCGAAAAACTGTTTTTT. Combining the CDR3 with reference TRBV7-2 and TRBJ1-4 gives the whole variable domain GAGVSQSPSNKVTEKGKDVELRCDPISGHTALYWYRQSLGQGLEFLIYFQGNSAPDKSGLPSDRFSAERTGGSVSTLTIQRTQQEDSAVYLCASSLNPSLGSEKLFFGSGTQLSVL.

The chain combines TRBV27 with TRBJ2-2; D unclear. The germline CDR1 and CDR2 sequences are MNHEY and SMNVEV (reference sequence). V shed 3 bases and J shed 6 bases, with 8 bases lying between them. The CDR3 extends over 13 amino acids. The CDR3 DNA reads as TGTGCCAGCAGTTTGCCCCTTCCCGGGGAGCTGTTTTTT. Its protein product is CASSLPLPGELFF.

This chain connects TRBV19 to TRBJ1-4; no reliable D call. This CDR3 is 14 amino acids long. Between the trimmed V and J ends, which lost 3 bases and 4 bases, there was a span of 9 bases. CDR1 is LNHDA and CDR2 is SQIVND in the germline V gene (reference sequence). The DNA of the CDR3 is TGTGCCAGTAGTATCGGAACAGTTAATGAAAAACTGTTTTTT. Its protein product is CASSIGTVNEKLFF.

The rearrangement links TRBV29-1 to TRBJ1-1, with 7 bases lining up with TRBD1. CDR3 length: 11 amino acids. Germline V gene sequence: CDR1 SQVTM, CDR2 ANQGSEA. The V segment lost 7 bases and the J segment 5 bases; nucleotides outside the gene matches: 4. The CDR3 coding sequence is TGCAGCGCATACAGGGGAACTGAAGCTTTCTTT. This translates into CSAYRGTEAFF. Filled out from reference TRBV29-1 and TRBJ1-1, the complete variable domain reads SAVISQKPSRDICQRGTSLTIQCQVDSQVTMMFWYRQQPGQSLTLIATANQGSEATYESGFVIDKFPISRPNLTFSTLTVSNMSPEDSSIYLCSAYRGTEAFFGQGTRLTVV.

This clone was observed a handful of times. The CDR3 nucleotides are TGTGCCAGCAGCGACCCTACTAGGGGACTTCAGACCCAGTACTTC. Translation gives CASSDPTRGLQTQYF. This chain joins TRBV7-9 and TRBJ2-5, with D tentatively TRBD2 (6 bases). Germline CDR1 reads SEHNR; CDR2 reads FQNEAQ (reference sequence). The germline V and J ends were trimmed by 5 bases and 6 bases, with 19 bases remaining between them. The CDR3 is 15 residues long. Based on the CDR3 plus reference TRBV7-9 and TRBJ2-5, the full variable domain is DTGVSQNPRHKITKRGQNVTFRCDPISEHNRLYWYRQTLGQGPEFLTYFQNEAQLEKSRLLSDRFSAERPKGSFSTLEIQRTEQGDSAMYLCASSDPTRGLQTQYFGPGTRLLVL.

The J gene is TRBJ2-2, the V gene TRBV7-9; 10 bases line up with TRBD2. Germline V gene lookup returns CDR1 SEHNR and CDR2 FQNEAQ (reference sequence). The CDR3 extends over 16 amino acids. Losses at the gene ends were 5 bases for V and 1 base for J; bases not matched to a gene: 4. CDR3 in amino acids: CASSQSSGRNTGELFF. The CDR3 coding sequence is TGTGCCAGCAGCCAGTCTAGCGGGAGGAACACCGGGGAGCTGTTTTTT.

This rearrangement joins TRBV6-1 to TRBJ1-1; possible D gene TRBD1, 5 bases. The CDR3 is made up of 14 amino acids. Per germline, CDR1 MNHNS and CDR2 SASEGT. Trimming cost V 7 bases and J 6 bases, with 18 bases left between them. In DNA form, the CDR3 reads TGTGCCAGCATCTCCCCCGTGGGGGACGCTGAAGCTTTCTTT. It encodes CASISPVGDAEAFF.

V and J are TRBV28 and TRBJ1-6; D gene ambiguous. The CDR3 is 12 residues long. Germline V CDR1 and CDR2: MDHEN, SYDVKM. The germline V and J ends were trimmed by 6 bases and 13 bases, with 13 bases remaining between them. Here the CDR3 reads CASRLLTHPLHF. CDR3 bases: TGTGCCAGCAGACTCCTCACCCATCCCCTCCACTTT. Supplemented by reference TRBV28 and TRBJ1-6, the full variable domain reads DVKVTQSSRYLVKRTGEKVFLECVQDMDHENMFWYRQDPGLGLRLIYFSYDVKMKEKGDIPEGYSVSREKKERFSLILESASTNQTSMYLCASRLLTHPLHFGNGTRLTVT.

V gene TRBV7-3 combines with J gene TRBJ2-2, with a possible D match to TRBD1 (5 bases). Germline CDR1 is SGHTA and CDR2 is FQGTGA. The CDR3 loop spans 15 amino acids. V lost 2 bases, J lost 3 bases, and 10 bases lay in between. CDR3: CASSLDRQHTGELFF. The CDR3 coding sequence is TGTGCCAGCAGCTTAGACCGACAGCACACCGGGGAGCTGTTTTTT.

This sequence joins TRBV29-1 and TRBJ2-6; D is unresolved. The germline V gene encodes CDR1 SQVTM and CDR2 ANQGSEA. The CDR3 has 13 amino acids. V was trimmed by 4 bases and J by 0 bases, leaving 4 bases between them. The CDR3 sequence: CSVGYSGANVLTF. For the CDR3, the DNA is TGCAGCGTTGGTTACTCTGGGGCCAACGTCCTGACTTTC.

DNA for the CDR3: TGTGCCAGCAGCGTGACCGGGACAGGGAGTTCACCCCTCCACTTT. It is translated as CASSVTGTGSSPLHF. The chain joins TRBV7-8 to TRBJ1-6; 9 nucleotides match TRBD1. There are 15 residues in the CDR3. The V and J ends lost 5 bases and 9 bases, in that order; junction bases with no gene match: 8. The V gene's germline CDR1 is SGHVS and CDR2 FQNEAQ.

This clone was seen a few times. The rearrangement joins TRBV30 to TRBJ2-1, with TRBD2 matching 8 bases. Germline values: CDR1 GTSNPN, CDR2 SVGIG (reference sequence). CDR3 length equals 14 residues. V shed 5 bases, J shed 6 bases, and the junction held 9 bases outside the gene matches. The CDR3 region is CAWARLAILNEQFF. CDR3 DNA: TGTGCCTGGGCAAGACTAGCGATACTCAATGAGCAGTTCTTC.